Following are 32 T cell receptor beta chains from one sample sequenced in a study of cytotoxic CD8 clonotypes in ibrutinib-treated CLL. The method was immunoSEQ multiplex PCR; TCRdb's version includes in-frame clones alone and lacks a portion of them. Of around 140,000 clones in the sample, 80% to 90% were seen once. Sequenced material: PBMCs, taken after 24 months of ibrutinib treatment. The receptors derive from a human donor with chronic lymphocytic leukemia.

This clone was detected only a few times. V usage is TRBV21-1 and J usage is TRBJ2-7; the table gives TRBD1 as D, unverified against the DNA. TRBV21-1 is a recognized pseudogene. The CDR3 length is 16 residues. CDR3 loop: CASSRRWDRGSYEQYF. CDR3 nucleotide sequence: TGTGCCAGCAGCAGAAGATGGGACAGGGGGTCCTACGAGCAGTACTTC.

This chain joins TRBV7-2 and TRBJ1-3; 8 bases align to TRBD1. This CDR3 region has 18 residues. V lost 4 bases to trimming and J lost 0 bases; unmatched junction nucleotides: 11. CDR1 is SGHTA, CDR2 FQGNSA, per germline. The CDR3 region has the DNA TGTGCCAGCAGCTCACCTTCGCTCAGGGGGCCCTCTGGAAACACCATATATTTT. Translating it yields CASSSPSLRGPSGNTIYF.

This chain connects TRBV12-5 to TRBJ2-2; D could derive from TRBD1 or TRBD2 (5 bases each). V was clipped by 0 bases and J by 4 bases, with 12 bases between them. The CDR3 length is 16 residues. Germline V lookup: CDR1 LGHNT, CDR2 FRNRAP. In nucleotides, the CDR3 is TGTGCTAGTGGTTTGGTTACCGGGACGTTCACCGGGGAGCTGTTTTTT. Its translation is CASGLVTGTFTGELFF.

The chain carries TRBV28 and TRBJ1-5; 8 positions match TRBD1. CDR1 MDHEN and CDR2 SYDVKM come from the germline V gene. The CDR3 sequence is 15 residues long. The J segment lost 6 bases and the V segment lost 6 bases, leaving 10 bases of the junction unmatched. The CDR3 coding sequence is TGTGCCAGCAGCCTTCCAACAGGGGGTTCTCAGCCCCAGCATTTT. Translation: CASSLPTGGSQPQHF.

V usage is TRBV7-9 and J usage is TRBJ1-4; maybe TRBD1 (6 bases). Germline lookup yields CDR1 SEHNR and CDR2 FQNEAQ (reference sequence). The CDR3 has 14 residues. Trimming left V 5 bases short and J 6 bases short, with 13 bases between. The CDR3 loop is CASSRDTSDEKLFF. CDR3 DNA: TGTGCCAGCAGCCGGGACACTTCAGATGAAAAACTGTTTTTT.

In its sample, this clone was seen a few times. The J gene is TRBJ2-1, the V gene TRBV14; possible D gene TRBD2, 5 bases. Germline V lookup: CDR1 SGHDN, CDR2 FVKESK. V dropped 5 bases and J dropped 6 bases, with 20 bases sitting between them. CDR3 size: 16 residues. The CDR3 DNA follows: TGTGCCAGCAGCGGTCTCGGAGGCACATCGGCCAATGAGCAGTTCTTC. Residues: CASSGLGGTSANEQFF.

The chain carries TRBV30 and TRBJ2-7; the match to TRBD2 covers 10 bases. The germline V gene encodes CDR1 GTSNPN and CDR2 SVGIG (reference sequence). This CDR3 contains 15 residues. V dropped 5 bases and J dropped 2; count of bases not matched to a gene: 9. CDR3 DNA sequence: TGTGCCTGGGGGGCTAGCGGGGGCCGTCCCTACGAGCAGTACTTC. Protein: CAWGASGGRPYEQYF.

The chain carries TRBV18 and TRBJ2-7, with 8 bases fitting TRBD1. The CDR3 consists of 13 residues. V trimming: 3 bases; J trimming: 6 bases; junction bases outside the gene matches: 4. The germline V gene has CDR1 KGHSH and CDR2 LQKENI. CDR3 DNA sequence: TGTGCCAGCTCACCGGACAGGGCAGGCGAGCAGTACTTC. Encoded protein: CASSPDRAGEQYF.

Of note for this clone: The limits of the CDR3 on the DNA are not certain, so only TCRdb's listed CDR3 is given. The chain recombines TRBV27 with TRBJ2-7; the D call in the table, TRBD2, was not verified against the DNA. The CDR3 has 15 residues if both end residues are counted. Germline V gives CDR1 MNHEY, CDR2 SMNVEV (reference sequence). CDR3 protein: CASSLLRFGSNEQYF.

This clone has only one observation. In nucleotides, the CDR3 is TGTGCCTGGAGTCTCCCCCAGGGGGTGGGTGAAAAACTGTTTTTT. This codes for CAWSLPQGVGEKLFF. The chain has TRBV30 and TRBJ1-4; 7 bases line up with TRBD1. J lost 7 bases, V lost 2 bases, and 10 bases had no gene match. This CDR3 is built from 15 residues. Germline loops: CDR1 GTSNPN, CDR2 SVGIG (reference sequence). Full variable domain (remainder filled in from reference TRBV30 and TRBJ1-4): SQTIHQWPATLVQPVGSPLSLECTVEGTSNPNLYWYRQAAGRGLQLLFYSVGIGQISSEVPQNLSASRPQDRQFILSSKKLLLSDSGFYLCAWSLPQGVGEKLFFGSGTQLSVL.

This chain links TRBV28 with TRBJ1-4; TRBD1 is a possible D gene (6 bases). This CDR3 is 14 amino acids long. The germline CDR1 and CDR2 sequences are MDHEN and SYDVKM. The V end lost 6 bases, the J end lost 7 bases, and 15 bases lay between the germline ends. The chain's CDR3 is CASRPQTGGEKLFF. The CDR3 DNA sequence: TGTGCCAGCAGACCTCAGACAGGCGGTGAAAAACTGTTTTTT.

The rearrangement joins TRBV5-1 to TRBJ2-1, with a possible D match to TRBD2 (6 bases). CDR3 length equals 13 residues. Deletions cut 4 bases from V and 9 bases from J, with 14 bases between. Germline CDR1 reads SGHRS; CDR2 reads YFSETQ. The CDR3 protein is CASSMTSEVEQFF. In DNA form, the CDR3 reads TGCGCCAGCAGCATGACTAGTGAGGTTGAGCAGTTCTTC.

The gene calls are TRBV15 and TRBJ1-5; 7 positions agree with TRBD1. The CDR3 extends over 15 amino acids. The J segment lost 5 bases and the V segment lost 4 bases, leaving 8 bases of the junction unmatched. The germline V gene has CDR1 LNHNV and CDR2 YYDKDF (reference sequence). Here the CDR3 DNA reads TGTGCCACCAGCAACGACAACAGGGGCGATCAGCCCCAGCATTTT. It encodes CATSNDNRGDQPQHF.

The chain carries TRBV4-1 and TRBJ2-7; D may be TRBD2 (5 bases). Germline V gene lookup returns CDR1 MGHRA and CDR2 YSYEKL. This CDR3 has 15 residues. Trimming pared 6 bases from V and 1 base from J, leaving 16 bases between. In nucleotides, the CDR3 is TGCGCCAGCAGAGCCTTGGGGAGAAGTTCCTACGAGCAGTACTTC. Protein product: CASRALGRSSYEQYF.

This clone came up a few times. V gene TRBV12-5 combines with J gene TRBJ2-5; 7 bases agree with TRBD1. J gave up 3 bases and V 1 base, and 5 bases lay outside the gene matches. The CDR3 covers 15 residues. The germline V gene encodes CDR1 LGHNT and CDR2 FRNRAP. For the CDR3, the DNA is TGTGCTAGTGGTTTGGGTCGGACAGGAGAAGAGACCCAGTACTTC. Translating it yields CASGLGRTGEETQYF.

Only one count was recorded for this clone. V and J are TRBV4-2 and TRBJ2-4; D gene uncertain. CDR1 and CDR2 from the germline V gene are LGHNA and YNFKEQ. The V end lost 0 bases, the J end lost 5 bases, and 17 bases lay between the germline ends. CDR3 length: 17 residues. The CDR3 bases are TGTGCCAGCAGCCAAGAGACCCTAAGACCTCAACAAAACATTCAGTACTTC. It yields the protein CASSQETLRPQQNIQYF.

The V gene is TRBV4-3, the J gene TRBJ1-3; D is unresolved. Per germline, CDR1 LGHNA and CDR2 YSLEER. This CDR3 comprises 16 residues. Trimming shortened V by 0 bases and J by 0 bases, and 9 bases separated the two germline ends. The CDR3 sequence is CASSQDDGYSGNTIYF. CDR3 in DNA: TGCGCCAGCAGCCAAGACGACGGTTACTCTGGAAACACCATATATTTT.

This clone was counted ten times or more. J is TRBJ1-2 and V is TRBV28, with D tentatively TRBD1 (5 bases). Germline CDR1 reads MDHEN; CDR2 reads SYDVKM. This CDR3 is built from 14 residues. V gave up 4 bases and J gave up 3 bases, with 12 bases separating them. CDR3 loop: CASSSPSGHYGYTF. The CDR3 nucleotides read TGTGCCAGCAGTTCACCTTCAGGGCACTATGGCTACACCTTC.

The chain combines TRBV6-5 with TRBJ1-2; 9 bases align to TRBD1. CDR3 length equals 14 residues. V was pared by 7 bases and J by 5 bases, with 8 bases of the junction left unmatched. Germline V gene data show CDR1 as MNHEY and CDR2 as SVGAGI. CDR3 nucleotides: TGTGCCAGCAACGATCATGGGACAGGGTATGGCTACACCTTC. This translates into CASNDHGTGYGYTF.

The V and J genes are TRBV7-9 and TRBJ2-3; 11 positions match TRBD2. The CDR3 is 19 residues long. V shed 2 bases, J shed 0 bases, and the junction held 10 bases outside the gene matches. Germline V gives CDR1 SEHNR, CDR2 FQNEAQ (reference sequence). CDR3 in amino acids: CASSLPTGTSGSSTDTQYF. The CDR3 bases are TGTGCCAGCAGCTTACCAACCGGGACTAGCGGCTCTAGCACAGATACGCAGTATTTT.

This rearrangement joins TRBV28 to TRBJ2-5; D ambiguous. The CDR3 runs 12 residues. Trimming pared 7 bases from V and 7 bases from J, leaving 13 bases between. CDR1 is MDHEN, CDR2 SYDVKM, per germline. CDR3 residues: CASNKGSMTQYF. The CDR3 nucleotides read TGTGCCAGCAATAAGGGTTCGATGACCCAGTACTTC.

The chain is built from TRBV5-1 and TRBJ2-1; the match to TRBD2 covers 9 bases. The germline V gene has CDR1 SGHRS and CDR2 YFSETQ. The CDR3 is made up of 15 amino acids. V lost 0 bases, J lost 6 bases, and 4 bases stayed unmatched. The CDR3 sequence: CASSLEGLAPNEQFF. CDR3 DNA: TGCGCCAGCAGCTTGGAGGGACTAGCTCCCAATGAGCAGTTCTTC.

Comments on this clone: The sample contains more than one DNA sequence encoding this CDR3. The chain uses TRBV28 and TRBJ1-2, with unresolved D. The CDR3 covers 13 residues. V dropped 2 bases and J dropped 0 bases, with 4 bases sitting between them. CDR1 is MDHEN, CDR2 SYDVKM, per germline. The CDR3: CASSLPTNYGYTF. The CDR3 DNA reads TGTGCCAGCAGTTTACCTACTAACTATGGCTACACCTTC.

J is TRBJ1-4 and V is TRBV28; TRBD1 might be the D (6 bases). Germline CDR1 is MDHEN and CDR2 is SYDVKM. The CDR3 totals 15 residues. V was clipped by 2 bases and J by 8 bases, with 15 bases between them. In nucleotides, the CDR3 is TGTGCCAGCAGTTTACCAACAAGTGGGACAGAAAAACTGTTTTTT. It encodes CASSLPTSGTEKLFF.

The chain couples TRBV6-5 to TRBJ1-6; D perhaps matches TRBD1 (6 bases). The CDR3 is 16 residues long. Germline assignment: CDR1 MNHEY and CDR2 SVGAGI. Trimming took off 0 bases at V and 8 bases at J, with 14 bases between the two ends. CDR3 in DNA: TGTGCCAGCAGTTACTCATCGAGGGGGGGTTATTCACCCCTCCACTTT. Residues: CASSYSSRGGYSPLHF.

CDR3 bases: TGTGCCAGCGGCCCCCTGGACAGGGCAAACAATGAGCAGTTCTTC. This gives the protein CASGPLDRANNEQFF. The chain recombines TRBV27 with TRBJ2-1; 8 bases are shared with TRBD1. J lost 5 bases, V lost 8 bases, and 11 bases had no gene match. CDR1 and CDR2 (germline): MNHEY, SMNVEV (reference sequence). The CDR3 length is 15 residues.

In its sample, this clone was seen a few times. V gene TRBV25-1 combines with J gene TRBJ2-7; 9 bases agree with TRBD2. V was pared by 1 base and J by 3 bases, with 4 bases of the junction left unmatched. CDR3 length equals 15 residues. CDR1 is MGHDK, CDR2 SYGVNS, per germline. The CDR3 nucleotides are TGTGCCAGCAGTGAATCCCTAGCGGGGTTCTACGAGCAGTACTTC. Its translation is CASSESLAGFYEQYF.

This clone is a singleton in its sample. The rearrangement joins TRBV5-1 to TRBJ1-4; 7 nucleotides align to TRBD1. CDR3 length equals 13 residues. Germline loops: CDR1 SGHRS, CDR2 YFSETQ. V shed 4 bases and J 6 bases; nucleotides not matched to a gene: 3. CDR3: CASSRQGDEKLFF. The CDR3 DNA reads TGCGCCAGCAGCAGACAGGGAGATGAAAAACTGTTTTTT.

This chain links TRBV7-2 with TRBJ2-7, with TRBD2 matching 8 bases. Germline assignment: CDR1 SGHTA and CDR2 FQGNSA. This CDR3 spans 13 amino acids. J lost 7 bases, V lost 5 bases, and 7 bases had no gene match. The CDR3 loop reads CASSQSRLAEQYF. The DNA for the CDR3 is TGTGCCAGCAGCCAATCGAGACTAGCGGAGCAGTACTTC.

The chain has TRBV28 and TRBJ2-7; TRBD1 matches at 10 bases. CDR1 is MDHEN and CDR2 is SYDVKM in the germline V gene. The CDR3 runs 14 residues. Germline trimming cut 4 bases from V and 4 bases from J; bases unmatched to any gene: 4. CDR3 DNA: TGTGCCAGCAGTTATCCGGGACAGGGGTACGAGCAGTACTTC. This encodes CASSYPGQGYEQYF. The variable domain in full, completed from reference TRBV28 and TRBJ2-7, reads DVKVTQSSRYLVKRTGEKVFLECVQDMDHENMFWYRQDPGLGLRLIYFSYDVKMKEKGDIPEGYSVSREKKERFSLILESASTNQTSMYLCASSYPGQGYEQYFGPGTRLTVT.

The genes are TRBV20-1 and TRBJ2-5; no clear D. V was cut by 0 bases and J by 6 bases, with 2 bases left in between. Germline values: CDR1 DFQATT, CDR2 SNEGSKA (reference sequence). The CDR3 spans 10 residues. CDR3 sequence: CSARDQTQYF. The CDR3 nucleotides are TGCAGTGCTAGAGATCAGACCCAGTACTTC.

This clone was observed a few times. This sequence joins TRBV10-3 and TRBJ1-6, with 7 positions matching TRBD1. V trimming: 4 bases; J trimming: 10 bases; junction bases outside the gene matches: 10. The germline V gene encodes CDR1 ENHRY and CDR2 SYGVKD. The CDR3 has 15 residues. In DNA, the CDR3 is TGTGCCATCAGTGGGCTCGACAGGGTGGGGTCACCCCTCCACTTT. Its protein is CAISGLDRVGSPLHF.